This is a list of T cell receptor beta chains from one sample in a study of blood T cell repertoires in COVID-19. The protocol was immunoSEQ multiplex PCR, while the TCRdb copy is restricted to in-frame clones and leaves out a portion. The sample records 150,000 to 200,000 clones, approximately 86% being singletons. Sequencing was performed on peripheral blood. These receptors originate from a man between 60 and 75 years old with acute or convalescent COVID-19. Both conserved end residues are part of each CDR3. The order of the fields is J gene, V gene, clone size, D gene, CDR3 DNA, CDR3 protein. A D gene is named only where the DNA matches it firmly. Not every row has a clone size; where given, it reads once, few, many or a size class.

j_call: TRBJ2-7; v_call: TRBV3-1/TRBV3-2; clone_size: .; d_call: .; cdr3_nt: TGTGCCAGCAGCCAAGAACAGGCCTACGAGCAGTACTTC; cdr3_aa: CASSQEQAYEQYF
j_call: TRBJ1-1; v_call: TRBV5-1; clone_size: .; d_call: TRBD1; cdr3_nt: TGCGCCAGCAGCTGGGGACAGGGAGGAACTGAAGCTTTCTTT; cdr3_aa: CASSWGQGGTEAFF
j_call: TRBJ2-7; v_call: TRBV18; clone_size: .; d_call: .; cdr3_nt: TGTGCCAGCTCACCATGGAGGCCTTCCTACGAGCAGTACTTC; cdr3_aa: CASSPWRPSYEQYF
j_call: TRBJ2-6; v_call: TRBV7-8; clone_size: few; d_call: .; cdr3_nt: TGTGCCAGCAGCTCACACAGGTTGTCAGCTGGGGCCAACGTCCTGACTTTC; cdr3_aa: CASSSHRLSAGANVLTF
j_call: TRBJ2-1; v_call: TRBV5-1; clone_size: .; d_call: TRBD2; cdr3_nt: TGCGCCAGCAGCTTCCCCCTAGGGGTAGCGGGAGTTTACAATGAGCAGTTCTTC; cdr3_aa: CASSFPLGVAGVYNEQFF
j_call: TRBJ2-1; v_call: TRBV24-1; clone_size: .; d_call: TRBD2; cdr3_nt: TGTGCCACCAGTGATTTCGGGTTAGGACTAGCGGGAGTTTACTCCTACAATGAGCAGTTCTTC; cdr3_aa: CATSDFGLGLAGVYSYNEQFF
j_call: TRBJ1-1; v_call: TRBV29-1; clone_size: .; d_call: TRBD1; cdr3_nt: TGCAGCGTTCCAGGACAGGGCCCGGTCATGAACACTGAAGCTTTCTTT; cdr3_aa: CSVPGQGPVMNTEAFF
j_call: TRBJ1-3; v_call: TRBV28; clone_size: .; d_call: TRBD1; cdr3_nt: TGTGCCAGCAGTCCCCGGACAGGGGGAAACACCATATATTTT; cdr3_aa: CASSPRTGGNTIYF
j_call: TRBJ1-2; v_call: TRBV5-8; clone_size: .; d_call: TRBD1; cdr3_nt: TGTGCCAGCAGCTATGGGACAGGGGAGAACTATGGCTACACCTTC; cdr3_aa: CASSYGTGENYGYTF
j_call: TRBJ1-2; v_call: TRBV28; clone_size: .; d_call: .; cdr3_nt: TGTGCCAGCAGTCCCCCAGGGGCCCCCTATGGCTACACCTTC; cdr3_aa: CASSPPGAPYGYTF
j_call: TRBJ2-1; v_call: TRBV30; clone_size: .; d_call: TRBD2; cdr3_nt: TGTGCCTGGAACACCCTAGCGGGAGGGTACAATGAGCAGTTCTTC; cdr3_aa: CAWNTLAGGYNEQFF
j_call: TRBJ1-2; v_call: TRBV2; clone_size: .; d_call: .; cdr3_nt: TGTGCCAGCAGTGAATCAGGGGACGACTATGGCTACACCTTC; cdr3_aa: CASSESGDDYGYTF
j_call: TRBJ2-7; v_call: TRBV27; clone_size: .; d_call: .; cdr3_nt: TGTGCCAGCAGCCCGAAGGTCCTGAGGACTTACGAGCAGTACTTC; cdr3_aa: CASSPKVLRTYEQYF
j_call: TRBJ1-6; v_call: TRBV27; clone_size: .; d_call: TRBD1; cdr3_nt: TGTGCCAGCAGTCTCAGGGGGCGAGATTCACCCCTCCACTTT; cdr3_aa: CASSLRGRDSPLHF
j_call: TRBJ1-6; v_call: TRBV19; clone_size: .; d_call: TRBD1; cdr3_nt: TGTGCCAGTAGTACCTACAGGGGAGGTTCACCCCTCCACTTT; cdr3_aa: CASSTYRGGSPLHF
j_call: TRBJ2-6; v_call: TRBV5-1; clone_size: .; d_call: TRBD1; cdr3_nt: TGCGCCAGCAGCTTGGCATTGGGACAGGGGGCTCAGACTGGGGCCAACGTCCTGACTTTC; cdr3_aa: CASSLALGQGAQTGANVLTF
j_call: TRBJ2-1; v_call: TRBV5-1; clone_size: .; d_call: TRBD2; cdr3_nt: TGCGCCAGCAGCCCGATAGGACGGGAGGGCCGAAATGAGCAGTTCTTC; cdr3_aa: CASSPIGREGRNEQFF
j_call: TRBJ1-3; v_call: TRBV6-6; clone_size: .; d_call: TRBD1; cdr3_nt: TGTGCCAGCAGGGGACAGCTCTCTGGAAACACCATATATTTT; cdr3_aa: CASRGQLSGNTIYF
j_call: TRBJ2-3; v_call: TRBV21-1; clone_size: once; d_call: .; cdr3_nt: TGTGCCAGCAGCAACCCCAACCACCCGGACTCCAAAGAGCGCACAGATACGCAGTATTTT; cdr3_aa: CASSNPNHPDSKERTDTQYF
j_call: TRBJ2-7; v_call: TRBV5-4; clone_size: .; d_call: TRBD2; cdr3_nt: TGTGCCAGCAGCGCGGGACTACTCTACGAGCAGTACTTC; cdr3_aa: CASSAGLLYEQYF
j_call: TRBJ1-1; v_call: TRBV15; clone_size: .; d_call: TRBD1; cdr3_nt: TGTGCCACCAGCAGGGCCAACAGGGGGATGGATGAAGCTTTCTTT; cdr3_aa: CATSRANRGMDEAFF
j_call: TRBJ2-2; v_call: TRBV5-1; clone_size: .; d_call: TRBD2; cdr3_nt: TGCGCCAGCAGCCCCAGGACTAGCGGGAGGTTCGCGAACACCGGGGAGCTGTTTTTT; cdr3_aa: CASSPRTSGRFANTGELFF
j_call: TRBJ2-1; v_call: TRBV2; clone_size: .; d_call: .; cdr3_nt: TGTGCCGGAAACTACGATTACAATGAGCAGTTCTTC; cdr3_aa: CAGNYDYNEQFF